Described below is a single T cell receptor beta chain sequence and its context. Its antigen remains unidentified. The sample comes from a study of T cell responses to AZD1222 COVID-19 vaccine. Study-wide results and caveats: The study reported that nearly half of spike-specific TCRs target unmutated variant regions.

The CDR3 length is 15 residues. V lost 3 bases to trimming and J lost 2 bases, with 15 bases between them. Germline loops: CDR1 SGHRS, CDR2 YFSETQ. Measured with immunoSEQ multiplex PCR; TCRdb has only the in-frame clones, and not every one. The data show approximately 140,000 clones, approximately 90% seen once. This sequence was found in an adult in good health. This chain links TRBV5-1 with TRBJ2-7; D is undetermined. This material consisted of peripheral blood, taken on day 0 of AZD1222 vaccination. In DNA, the CDR3 is TGCGCCAGCAGCTCCATCTCAATAGGACCCTACGAGCAGTACTTC. Translation gives CASSSISIGPYEQYF.